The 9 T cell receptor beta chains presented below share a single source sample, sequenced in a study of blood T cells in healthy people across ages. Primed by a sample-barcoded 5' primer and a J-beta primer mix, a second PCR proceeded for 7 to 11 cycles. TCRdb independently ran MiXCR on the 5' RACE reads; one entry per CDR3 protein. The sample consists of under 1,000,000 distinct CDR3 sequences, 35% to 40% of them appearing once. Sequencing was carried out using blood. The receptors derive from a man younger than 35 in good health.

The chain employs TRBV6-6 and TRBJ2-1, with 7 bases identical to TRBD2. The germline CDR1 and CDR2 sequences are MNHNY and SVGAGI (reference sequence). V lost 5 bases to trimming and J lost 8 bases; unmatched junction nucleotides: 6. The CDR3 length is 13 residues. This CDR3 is CASSQTSAYEQFF. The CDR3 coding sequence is TGTGCCAGCAGTCAAACTAGCGCATATGAGCAGTTCTTC.

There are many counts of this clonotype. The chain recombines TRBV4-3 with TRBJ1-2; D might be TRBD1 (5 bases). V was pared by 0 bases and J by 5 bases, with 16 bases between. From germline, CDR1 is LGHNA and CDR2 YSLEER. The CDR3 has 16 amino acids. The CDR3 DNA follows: TGCGCCAGCAGCCAAGAATTTGACTCCGGGGGGTATGGCTACACCTTC. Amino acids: CASSQEFDSGGYGYTF.

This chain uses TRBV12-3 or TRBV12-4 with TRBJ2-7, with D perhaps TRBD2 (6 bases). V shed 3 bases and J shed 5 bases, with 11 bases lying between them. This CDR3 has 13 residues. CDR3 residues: CASSFGGRDEQYF. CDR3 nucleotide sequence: TGTGCCAGCAGTTTTGGAGGGCGGGACGAGCAGTACTTC.

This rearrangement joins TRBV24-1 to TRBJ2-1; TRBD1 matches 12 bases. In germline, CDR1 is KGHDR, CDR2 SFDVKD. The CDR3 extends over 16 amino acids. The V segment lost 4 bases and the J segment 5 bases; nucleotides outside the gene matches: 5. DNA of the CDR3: TGTGCCACCAGTGACCCGGGACAGGGGGCAAACAATGAGCAGTTCTTC. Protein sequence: CATSDPGQGANNEQFF.

DNA for the CDR3: TGTGCCAGCAGTTACTCGTTAGGGACAGCGGGCCCAAAGGAGACCCAGTACTTC. This gives the protein CASSYSLGTAGPKETQYF. This chain uses TRBV6-5 with TRBJ2-5, with D maybe TRBD1 (7 bases). Germline CDR1 and CDR2: MNHEY and SVGAGI. The CDR3 is 18 residues long. V lost 0 bases to trimming and J lost 5 bases, with 22 bases between them.

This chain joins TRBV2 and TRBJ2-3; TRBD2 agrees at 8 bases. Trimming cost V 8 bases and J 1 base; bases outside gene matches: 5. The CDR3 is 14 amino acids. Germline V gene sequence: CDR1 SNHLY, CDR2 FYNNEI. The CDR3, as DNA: TGTGCCAGCTCACGGACTAGCCGCACAGATACGCAGTATTTT. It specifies CASSRTSRTDTQYF.

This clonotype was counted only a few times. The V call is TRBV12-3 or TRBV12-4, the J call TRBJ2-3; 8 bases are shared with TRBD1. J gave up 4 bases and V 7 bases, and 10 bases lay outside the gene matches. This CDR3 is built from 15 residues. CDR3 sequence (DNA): TGTGCCAGCACCAGGACAGGGAAAAGCGCAGATACGCAGTATTTT. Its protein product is CASTRTGKSADTQYF.

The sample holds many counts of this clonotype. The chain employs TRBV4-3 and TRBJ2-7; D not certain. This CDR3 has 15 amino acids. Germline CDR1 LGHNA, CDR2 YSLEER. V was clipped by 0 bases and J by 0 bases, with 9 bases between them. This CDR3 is CASSQDRISSYEQYF. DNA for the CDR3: TGCGCCAGCAGCCAAGACAGGATCAGCTCCTACGAGCAGTACTTC.

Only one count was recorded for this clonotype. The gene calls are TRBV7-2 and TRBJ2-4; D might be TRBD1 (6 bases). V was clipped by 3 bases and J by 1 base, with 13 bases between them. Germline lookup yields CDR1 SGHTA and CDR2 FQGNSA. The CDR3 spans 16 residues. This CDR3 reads CASSFESGQAKNIQYF. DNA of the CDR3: TGTGCCAGCAGCTTTGAATCTGGACAGGCCAAAAACATTCAGTACTTC.